The next 13 T cell receptor beta chains were all read from a single sample in a study of T-cell reconstitution after alpha-beta-depleted transplantation in children. Unique molecular identifiers were incorporated into the prepared TCRbeta library. TCRdb recomputed calls from the PCR reads with MiXCR, one row per CDR3 protein. The sample lists some 440,000 distinct CDR3 sequences, 15% to 20% occurring once. This material consisted of PBMCs, mostly from graft donor cells, taken 360 days after TCRalphabeta/CD19-depleted stem cell transplant. These receptors were obtained from a boy younger than two who had a stem cell transplant for Wiskott-Aldrich syndrome, so the T cells may come from the graft donor.

This chain connects TRBV3-1 to TRBJ2-2; D unresolved. The ends were cut back, 1 base at V and 4 bases at J, with 16 bases in the middle. The germline V gene encodes CDR1 LGHDT and CDR2 YNNKEL (reference sequence). The CDR3 consists of 17 residues. CDR3 DNA: TGTGCCAGCAGCCAAGTTTCCCCTCTGGGTACCACCGGGGAGCTGTTTTTT. Protein: CASSQVSPLGTTGELFF.

This chain uses TRBV11-3 with TRBJ2-3; TRBD2 matches 7 bases. The V segment lost 4 bases and the J segment 5 bases; nucleotides outside the gene matches: 12. CDR3 length: 16 amino acids. Germline CDR1 SGHNT, CDR2 YENEEA. CDR3 DNA: TGTGCCAGCAGCTCCGGGGGTAGCGGGTGGGGAGATACGCAGTATTTT. The encoded protein is CASSSGGSGWGDTQYF.

The chain carries TRBV19 and TRBJ2-1; D remains ambiguous. CDR3 length: 14 amino acids. Germline V gives CDR1 LNHDA, CDR2 SQIVND (reference sequence). V was shortened by 7 bases and J by 0 bases, with 10 bases between the two germline ends. CDR3 nucleotides: TGTGCCAGTACACAATGGGGCTCCTACAATGAGCAGTTCTTC. It is translated as CASTQWGSYNEQFF. The full variable domain, in which reference TRBV19 and TRBJ2-1 provide the parts outside the CDR3, is DGGITQSPKYLFRKEGQNVTLSCEQNLNHDAMYWYRQDPGQGLRLIYYSQIVNDFQKGDIAEGYSVSREKKESFPLTVTSAQKNPTAFYLCASTQWGSYNEQFFGPGTRLTVL.

This clonotype showed up just a few times. The CDR3 protein is CASSLVGVEQYF. For the CDR3, the DNA is TGTGCCAGCAGCTTAGTCGGGGTCGAGCAGTACTTC. This chain links TRBV7-2 with TRBJ2-7; D possibly corresponds to TRBD2 (5 bases). Germline lookup yields CDR1 SGHTA and CDR2 FQGNSA. Trimming stripped 1 base from V and 6 bases from J, with 7 bases between. The CDR3 has 12 amino acids.

This clonotype was seen only a few times. The chain combines TRBV5-1 with TRBJ2-5; D gene ambiguous. This CDR3 has 14 residues. Germline V CDR1 and CDR2: SGHRS, YFSETQ. V gave up 0 bases and J gave up 1 base, with 7 bases separating them. Here the CDR3 reads CASSLGTLQETQYF. The CDR3 bases are TGCGCCAGCAGCTTGGGGACCCTCCAAGAGACCCAGTACTTC.

V usage is TRBV7-8 and J usage is TRBJ2-3; D is perhaps TRBD1 or TRBD2 (5 bases each). Germline-derived CDR1 and CDR2 are SGHVS and FQNEAQ. The V end lost 3 bases, the J end lost 2 bases, and 12 bases lay between the germline ends. The CDR3 consists of 15 residues. The CDR3 spells CASSLGVFDTDTQYF. For the CDR3, the DNA is TGTGCCAGCAGCTTGGGGGTCTTCGACACAGATACGCAGTATTTT.

This clonotype was counted many times. This chain uses TRBV20-1 with TRBJ1-5; 8 bases are shared with TRBD1. With V trimmed by 4 bases and J by 4 bases, 12 bases remained unmatched. The CDR3 extends over 16 amino acids. Per the germline V gene, CDR1 is DFQATT and CDR2 is SNEGSKA (reference sequence). CDR3 residues: CSATGQGGMLNQPQHF. Here the CDR3 DNA reads TGCAGTGCTACAGGACAGGGAGGAATGCTGAATCAGCCCCAGCATTTT.

The rearrangement joins TRBV30 to TRBJ2-3; unclear D gene. Trimming removed 2 bases from V and 6 bases from J, with 12 bases in between. Per germline, CDR1 GTSNPN and CDR2 SVGIG (reference sequence). This CDR3 contains 13 residues. The CDR3 DNA follows: TGTGCCTGGAGTCCCCAAAATTTCGATACGCAGTATTTT. This gives the protein CAWSPQNFDTQYF.

In this sample, this clonotype turned up a few times. The V call is TRBV20-1, the J call TRBJ1-1, with TRBD1 as a possible D gene (5 bases). Trimming removed 7 bases at V and 5 bases at J, with 14 bases between. The CDR3 loop spans 12 amino acids. The V gene's germline CDR1 is DFQATT and CDR2 SNEGSKA (reference sequence). Here the CDR3 reads CSGPGAVTEAFF. CDR3 bases: TGCAGTGGCCCCGGGGCGGTGACTGAAGCTTTCTTT.

The chain carries TRBV7-9 and TRBJ2-7; 9 nucleotides agree with TRBD1. The CDR3 sequence is 12 residues long. Looked up from germline, CDR1 is SEHNR and CDR2 is FQNEAQ (reference sequence). V trimming: 5 bases; J trimming: 11 bases; junction bases outside the gene matches: 7. The CDR3 bases are TGTGCCAGCAGCCGCGGACAGGGGTATGAGTACTTC. This sequence encodes CASSRGQGYEYF.

This chain links TRBV5-1 with TRBJ2-2; 11 bases are a match to TRBD2. The germline CDR1 and CDR2 sequences are SGHRS and YFSETQ. The CDR3 spans 16 residues. J gave up 1 base and V 6 bases, and 5 bases lay outside the gene matches. The CDR3 bases are TGCGCCAGCATGCTAGCGGGGGGTCGGAACACCGGGGAGCTGTTTTTT. Its protein product is CASMLAGGRNTGELFF.

The table lists this clonotype with a few counts. The chain combines TRBV6-2 or TRBV6-3 with TRBJ1-1, with 9 bases identical to TRBD1. This CDR3 has 15 amino acids. J lost 1 base, V lost 2 bases, and 2 bases had no gene match. CDR1 is MNHEY, CDR2 SVGEGT, per germline. The CDR3 DNA is TGTGCCAGCAGTTACGAGGGACAGGGGAACACTGAAGCTTTCTTT. It yields the protein CASSYEGQGNTEAFF.

This clonotype has only a few counts. V usage is TRBV20-1 and J usage is TRBJ2-5; 8 bases agree with TRBD2. Germline V CDR1 and CDR2: DFQATT, SNEGSKA (reference sequence). The junction had 18 bases not matched to a gene; V was cut back by 0 bases and J by 3 bases. The CDR3 runs to 19 residues. The CDR3 sequence is CSARDWNPRAGGEKETQYF. The CDR3 DNA sequence: TGCAGTGCTAGAGATTGGAATCCCCGGGCGGGGGGCGAAAAAGAGACCCAGTACTTC.